Shown below are 30 T cell receptor beta chains from a single sample sequenced in a study of a mutant IDH1 vaccine in newly diagnosed glioma. Time point specified: week 47, end of study. What each vaccine dose contained was 300 ug of mutant IDH1 20-mer peptide, accompanied by topical imiquimod. Assay: immunoSEQ multiplex PCR; the TCRdb copy retains only in-frame clones and omits some. The table lists about 94,000 clones, roughly 86% of them singletons. The antigens of these receptors remain unknown. Sequencing used PBMCs, obtained from a glioma patient whose treatment included an IDH1 peptide vaccine. The receptor source for this set is a woman aged 50 to 65 with glioma.

The J gene is TRBJ2-7, the V gene TRBV7-9; no clear D gene. The V gene lost 1 base and the J gene lost 2 bases, with 6 bases spanning the gap. The CDR3 spans 13 residues. The germline CDR1 and CDR2 sequences are SEHNR and FQNEAQ (reference sequence). CDR3 amino acids: CASSLGNTYEQYF. In nucleotides, the CDR3 is TGTGCCAGCAGCTTAGGGAACACCTACGAGCAGTACTTC. Using reference TRBV7-9 and TRBJ2-7 for the parts outside the CDR3, the full variable domain is DTGVSQNPRHKITKRGQNVTFRCDPISEHNRLYWYRQTLGQGPEFLTYFQNEAQLEKSRLLSDRFSAERPKGSFSTLEIQRTEQGDSAMYLCASSLGNTYEQYFGPGTRLTVT.

This clone has a handful of counts. This chain connects TRBV7-6 to TRBJ2-7, with TRBD1 identical over 8 bases. The trim removed 5 bases at V and 4 bases at J, leaving 7 bases unmatched. The CDR3 is 14 residues long. CDR1 and CDR2 from the germline V gene are SGHVS and FNYEAQ. The CDR3 here is CASSPTGASYEQYF. CDR3 DNA sequence: TGTGCCAGCAGCCCGACAGGGGCGAGTTACGAGCAGTACTTC. Together with reference TRBV7-6 and TRBJ2-7, the CDR3 gives the full variable domain: GAGVSQSPRYKVTKRGQDVALRCDPISGHVSLYWYRQALGQGPEFLTYFNYEAQQDKSGLPNDRFSAERPEGSISTLTIQRTEQRDSAMYRCASSPTGASYEQYFGPGTRLTVT.

V gene TRBV15 combines with J gene TRBJ2-3; the match to TRBD2 covers 8 bases. The junction had 7 bases not matched to a gene; V was cut back by 2 bases and J by 6 bases. The CDR3 totals 15 residues. The germline gives CDR1 LNHNV, CDR2 YYDKDF (reference sequence). The CDR3 reads CATSRSGRRGDTQYF. The CDR3 DNA reads TGTGCCACCAGCAGAAGCGGGAGAAGGGGTGATACGCAGTATTTT.

The chain is built from TRBV7-3 and TRBJ2-1; D gene uncertain. Germline V gene sequence: CDR1 SGHTA, CDR2 FQGTGA. V shed 0 bases and J shed 10 bases, with 7 bases lying between them. The length of the CDR3 is 12 residues. The DNA of the CDR3 is TGTGCCAGCAGCTTAACAGTGGGAGAGCAGTTCTTC. Its protein product is CASSLTVGEQFF.

This rearrangement joins TRBV9 to TRBJ2-7, with D possibly TRBD1 on 6 matching bases. V was cut by 0 bases and J by 5 bases, with 9 bases left in between. This CDR3 is built from 13 residues. Germline values: CDR1 SGDLS, CDR2 YYNGEE. CDR3 DNA sequence: TGTGCCAGCAGCGTAGATACAGGGAACGAGCAGTACTTC. This sequence encodes CASSVDTGNEQYF.

This chain uses TRBV5-6 with TRBJ2-3; D may be TRBD2 (6 bases). The CDR3 runs 15 residues. Per the germline V gene, CDR1 is SGHDT and CDR2 is YYEEEE. Deletions cut 3 bases from V and 4 bases from J, with 15 bases between. This CDR3 reads CASSWGTASADTQYF. Here the CDR3 DNA reads TGTGCCAGCAGCTGGGGCACGGCTAGCGCAGATACGCAGTATTTT.

This clone was picked up one time. The chain recombines TRBV27 with TRBJ2-7, with 10 bases matching TRBD1. Germline loops: CDR1 MNHEY, CDR2 SMNVEV (reference sequence). This CDR3 is built from 17 residues. V was clipped by 3 bases and J by 1 base; unmatched bases: 9. This CDR3 is CASSFSTTGGVSYEQYF. The CDR3 region has the DNA TGTGCCAGCAGTTTCTCTACGACAGGGGGCGTTTCCTACGAGCAGTACTTC.

The chain uses TRBV29-1 and TRBJ2-2; D possibly corresponds to TRBD1 (5 bases). CDR3 length: 14 amino acids. Between the trimmed V and J ends, which lost 4 bases and 2 bases, there was a span of 11 bases. CDR1 is SQVTM, CDR2 ANQGSEA, per germline. The CDR3 DNA follows: TGCAGCGTTGTTGTGGGGCTTAACACCGGGGAGCTGTTTTTT. The encoded protein is CSVVVGLNTGELFF.

This chain joins TRBV29-1 and TRBJ2-2; 7 bases match TRBD1. Germline trimming cut 6 bases from V and 5 bases from J; bases unmatched to any gene: 12. Germline loops: CDR1 SQVTM, CDR2 ANQGSEA. CDR3 size: 15 residues. CDR3 sequence reads: CSVGTGVGLTGELFF. CDR3 nucleotide sequence: TGCAGCGTGGGCACAGGGGTAGGGTTGACCGGGGAGCTGTTTTTT.

The chain joins TRBV6-6 to TRBJ1-3; no clear D gene. Trimming pared 5 bases from V and 0 bases from J, leaving 11 bases between. In germline, CDR1 is MNHNY, CDR2 SVGAGI (reference sequence). The CDR3 is made up of 15 amino acids. For the CDR3, the DNA is TGTGCCAGCAGTACCCGGCGGAACTCTGGAAACACCATATATTTT. It translates to CASSTRRNSGNTIYF.

J is TRBJ2-7 and V is TRBV6-1; 8 bases line up with TRBD1. This CDR3 has 13 residues. The V gene's germline CDR1 is MNHNS and CDR2 SASEGT. The CDR3 here is CESSRTGLHEQYF. The DNA of the CDR3 is TGTGAGTCCTCGCGGACAGGGTTACACGAGCAGTACTTC.

The V gene is TRBV28, the J gene TRBJ2-4; D may be TRBD1 (5 bases). CDR3 length equals 16 residues. The V end was cut by 5 bases, the J end by 0 bases, with 14 bases between. Looked up from germline, CDR1 is MDHEN and CDR2 is SYDVKM. CDR3 in amino acids: CASSETTAIAKNIQYF. The CDR3 nucleotides read TGTGCCAGCAGTGAAACGACAGCAATAGCCAAAAACATTCAGTACTTC.

The chain is built from TRBV5-1 and TRBJ2-3; 8 nucleotides align to TRBD2. From germline, CDR1 is SGHRS and CDR2 YFSETQ. The CDR3 is 13 amino acids. The trim removed 6 bases at V and 6 bases at J, leaving 6 bases unmatched. The DNA of the CDR3 is TGCGCCAGCAAAAGCGGGAGCGGTGATACGCAGTATTTT. Translation gives CASKSGSGDTQYF.

V usage is TRBV9 and J usage is TRBJ2-7; no definite D call. With 2 bases removed from V and 2 bases from J, the gap between germline ends came to 8 bases. CDR1 is SGDLS, CDR2 YYNGEE, per germline. This CDR3 comprises 13 residues. The CDR3 DNA follows: TGTGCCAGCAGCGTCGCCCCAGCCTACGAGCAGTACTTC. The encoded protein is CASSVAPAYEQYF.

V gene TRBV5-4 combines with J gene TRBJ1-2; D gene uncertain. The CDR3 extends over 11 amino acids. V shed 0 bases and J shed 3 bases, with 0 bases lying between them. The V gene's germline CDR1 is SGHNT and CDR2 YYREEE (reference sequence). CDR3 in DNA: TGTGCCAGCAGCTTGGACTATGGCTACACCTTC. This translates into CASSLDYGYTF.

The chain recombines TRBV5-6 with TRBJ2-1, with 13 bases matching TRBD2. V shed 4 bases, J shed 7 bases, and the junction held 8 bases outside the gene matches. CDR1 and CDR2 (germline): SGHDT, YYEEEE. This CDR3 region has 16 residues. In DNA, the CDR3 is TGTGCCAGCAGCCCTTGGACTAGCGGGAGAGTGAATGAGCAGTTCTTC. Protein: CASSPWTSGRVNEQFF.

J is TRBJ2-3 and V is TRBV5-1, with D possibly being TRBD1 or TRBD2 (5 bases each). There are 15 residues in the CDR3. The ends were cut back, 0 bases at V and 0 bases at J, with 8 bases in the middle. CDR1 and CDR2 from the germline V gene are SGHRS and YFSETQ. CDR3 amino acids: CASSLGDHSTDTQYF. In DNA, the CDR3 is TGCGCCAGCAGCTTGGGGGACCATAGCACAGATACGCAGTATTTT.

The chain has TRBV15 and TRBJ2-1; D is undetermined. This CDR3 has 14 amino acids. Germline CDR1 LNHNV, CDR2 YYDKDF (reference sequence). V was clipped by 4 bases and J by 0 bases, with 7 bases between them. CDR3 amino acids: CATSKISSYNEQFF. CDR3 DNA sequence: TGTGCCACCAGCAAGATTAGCTCCTACAATGAGCAGTTCTTC.

The chain is built from TRBV10-2 and TRBJ2-7, with D maybe TRBD2 (6 bases). V was clipped by 4 bases and J by 2 bases, with 18 bases between them. The CDR3 covers 16 residues. Germline V gives CDR1 WSHSY, CDR2 SAAADI. The DNA of the CDR3 is TGCGCCAGCAGTGGACCCGACGGGAGTATCCCCTACGAGCAGTACTTC. This encodes CASSGPDGSIPYEQYF.

The chain combines TRBV21-1 with TRBJ1-1; the table's D call, TRBD1, has no DNA check behind it. TRBV21-1 is marked as a pseudogene. The CDR3 loop spans 15 amino acids. The CDR3 nucleotides are TGTGCCAGCAGCACCCTGACAGGGCCCTACACTGAAGCTTTCTTT. Its translation: CASSTLTGPYTEAFF.

Only a few counts were recorded for this clone. The chain employs TRBV5-4 and TRBJ2-2; no firm D call. The CDR3 runs to 16 residues. CDR1 SGHNT and CDR2 YYREEE come from the germline V gene (reference sequence). V lost 4 bases, J lost 0 bases, and 13 bases lay in between. CDR3 nucleotides: TGTGCCAGCAGCCGAGATAGCCTGACGAACACCGGGGAGCTGTTTTTT. This sequence encodes CASSRDSLTNTGELFF.

The CDR3, as DNA: TGTGCCAGCGACTTTGTGGGGGCTAATGAAAAACTGTTTTTT. Translating gives CASDFVGANEKLFF. The gene calls are TRBV7-9 and TRBJ1-4; a possible D gene is TRBD1 (5 bases). The CDR3 is 14 residues long. Germline V gene sequence: CDR1 SEHNR, CDR2 FQNEAQ (reference sequence). Trimming took 8 bases from V and 3 from J, leaving 13 bases between them.

The gene calls are TRBV11-1 and TRBJ2-3; possible D gene TRBD1, 6 bases. The CDR3 extends over 15 amino acids. Trimming removed 3 bases from V and 1 base from J, with 11 bases in between. From germline, CDR1 is SGHAT and CDR2 FQDESV (reference sequence). CDR3: CASSLADRGTDTQYF. The DNA of the CDR3 is TGTGCCAGCAGCTTGGCGGACAGAGGCACAGATACGCAGTATTTT.

This clone was picked up a small number of times. V gene TRBV7-9 combines with J gene TRBJ2-7; TRBD1 is a possible D gene (6 bases). The CDR3 loop spans 16 amino acids. Germline V CDR1 and CDR2: SEHNR, FQNEAQ (reference sequence). Deletions cut 5 bases from V and 1 base from J, with 18 bases between. DNA of the CDR3: TGTGCCAGCAGCCTCCTGGGGGACACTCGATCCTACGAGCAGTACTTC. Translated: CASSLLGDTRSYEQYF. Supplemented by reference TRBV7-9 and TRBJ2-7, the full variable domain reads DTGVSQNPRHKITKRGQNVTFRCDPISEHNRLYWYRQTLGQGPEFLTYFQNEAQLEKSRLLSDRFSAERPKGSFSTLEIQRTEQGDSAMYLCASSLLGDTRSYEQYFGPGTRLTVT.

The chain joins TRBV5-5 to TRBJ1-3; D ambiguous. Trimming pared 0 bases from V and 3 bases from J, leaving 7 bases between. The CDR3 extends over 14 amino acids. The V gene's germline CDR1 is SGHKS and CDR2 YYEKEE (reference sequence). The chain's CDR3 is CASSLGALGNTIYF. The CDR3 bases are TGTGCCAGCAGCTTGGGGGCGCTTGGAAACACCATATATTTT.

The chain joins TRBV7-8 to TRBJ2-5; TRBD1 aligns across 9 bases. The end of the DNA fits TRBJ2-7 better, so the J call may be wrong. This CDR3 has 15 residues. Germline V CDR1 and CDR2: SGHVS, FQNEAQ. In DNA, the CDR3 is TGTGCCAGCAGCTCCTCTACAGGGGGCCTTTACGAGCAGTACTTC. This translates into CASSSSTGGLYEQYF.

V and J are TRBV5-5 and TRBJ2-7; D uncertain. With 0 bases removed from V and 1 base from J, the gap between germline ends came to 11 bases. This CDR3 region has 15 residues. Germline CDR1 and CDR2: SGHKS and YYEKEE (reference sequence). CDR3 bases: TGTGCCAGCAGCTTGGTCGTGGGCTCTTCCTACGAGCAGTACTTC. Its protein is CASSLVVGSSYEQYF.

The V gene is TRBV28, the J gene TRBJ2-7; 7 bases align to TRBD1. CDR1 is MDHEN, CDR2 SYDVKM, per germline. The V gene end was trimmed by 7 bases and the J gene end by 6 bases; junction bases not matched to a gene: 12. The CDR3 contains 14 residues. CDR3 bases: TGTGCCAGCATGAGGTGGCAGGGGGTTGTCGAGCAGTACTTC. It specifies CASMRWQGVVEQYF.

The rearrangement links TRBV7-9 to TRBJ2-1; D is undetermined. The CDR3 contains 13 residues. Trimming shortened V by 5 bases and J by 8 bases, and 13 bases separated the two germline ends. The germline V gene has CDR1 SEHNR and CDR2 FQNEAQ (reference sequence). The CDR3 DNA is TGTGCCAGCAGCAGCCCCTCTTTCTATGAGCAGTTCTTC. Residues: CASSSPSFYEQFF.

The chain has TRBV11-3 and TRBJ2-1, with D maybe TRBD2 (6 bases). The germline V gene has CDR1 SGHNT and CDR2 YENEEA. V was clipped by 1 base and J by 7 bases, with 17 bases between them. This CDR3 spans 16 amino acids. CDR3 DNA sequence: TGTGCCAGCAGCTTAGGGGGTTCGGGAGCTTGGAATGAGCAGTTCTTC. It encodes CASSLGGSGAWNEQFF.